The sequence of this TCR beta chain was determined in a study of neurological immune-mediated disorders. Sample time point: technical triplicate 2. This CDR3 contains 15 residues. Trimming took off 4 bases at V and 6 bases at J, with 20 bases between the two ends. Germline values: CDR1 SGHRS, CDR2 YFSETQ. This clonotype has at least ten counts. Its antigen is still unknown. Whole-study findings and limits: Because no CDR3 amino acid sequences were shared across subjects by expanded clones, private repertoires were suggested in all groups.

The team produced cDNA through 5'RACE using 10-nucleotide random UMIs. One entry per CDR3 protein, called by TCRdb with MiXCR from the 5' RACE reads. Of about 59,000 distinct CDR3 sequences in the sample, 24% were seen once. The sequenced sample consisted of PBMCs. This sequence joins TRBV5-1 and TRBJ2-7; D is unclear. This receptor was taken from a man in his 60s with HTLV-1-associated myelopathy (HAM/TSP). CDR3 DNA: TGCGCCAGCAGCGACGAACGTATAAAGTCGGGCGAGCAGTACTTC. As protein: CASSDERIKSGEQYF.